In this sample, the clone carrying this T cell receptor beta chain turned up a few times. The sample is drawn from a study of spatial heterogeneity in lung cancer. Study-wide background: Donors were around 70 untreated early-stage non-small cell lung cancer patients. Sequencing was performed on follow-up PBMC samples when available, collected at a median of approximately 26 months after resection. Alpha-chain sequences were consistently detected less often than beta-chain sequences.

On each TCR cDNA molecule, a unique molecular identifier was present. TCRdb re-called the 5' RACE reads with MiXCR, one entry per CDR3 protein. In the table there are more than 75,000 distinct CDR3 sequences, approximately 19% of which are singletons. Time point specified: blood at routine non-recurrence follow-up after resection. The sequences come from PBMCs, collected at follow-up. This TCR came from a male donor with early-stage non-small cell lung cancer.

CDR3 DNA: TGTGCCAGCAACCGACAGGGCAGCTCCTACAATGAGCAGTTCTTC. It yields the protein CASNRQGSSYNEQFF. The rearrangement links TRBV2 to TRBJ2-1; 7 bases match TRBD1. The CDR3 runs to 15 residues. The ends lost 7 bases at V and 0 bases at J; junction bases unmatched: 6. Germline lookup yields CDR1 SNHLY and CDR2 FYNNEI.